This TCR beta chain came from a study of CD8+CD57+ T cells in acquired aplastic anemia. Turning to the study itself: Average DNA yield from sorted CD4+ and CD8+ cells was roughly 3.1 ug. Healthy donor CD4+ cell samples had a mean of approximately 11 million reads. Study results and caveats: Patients and controls were found to share 25 to 35 CD8+ CDR3 sequences.

This CDR3 contains 16 residues. CDR1 and CDR2 from the germline V gene are SGHRS and YFSETQ. V was pared by 0 bases and J by 4 bases, with 17 bases between. Investigators profiled TCR beta VDJ and CDR3 from genomic DNA template. A single record per CDR3 protein comes from TCRdb applying MiXCR to the reads. The repertoire has some 200,000 distinct CDR3 sequences, 30% to 40% of them found once; the top ten carry around 1.1%. This clonotype was recorded at least ten times. Its specificity is not known. This TCR was recovered from a human donor in good health, serving as a control. The sequencing sample was made of sorted CD4+, CD8+, or CD8+CD57+ T cells (not recorded which) from PBMCs. The chain uses TRBV5-1 and TRBJ2-7; TRBD1 is a possible D gene (6 bases). CDR3 nucleotides: TGCGCCAGCAGCTTGGCCCGCAGGACAGATGATTACGAGCAGTACTTC. Its protein product is CASSLARRTDDYEQYF.